The following is a T cell receptor (beta chain) sequence with its context. Only in-frame clones appear in the TCRdb table, and some are missing; sequencing was by immunoSEQ multiplex PCR. The table shows more than 100,000 clones, with 90% occurring only once. The data are from a study of blood T cell repertoires in COVID-19. Study-wide context: Both acute and convalescent COVID-19 samples were obtained from the United States, Italy and Spain.

From germline, CDR1 is SGHRS and CDR2 YFSETQ. The CDR3 runs 15 residues. V trimming: 4 bases; J trimming: 2 bases; junction bases outside the gene matches: 8. Those enrolled in Seattle joined during active infection and were followed longitudinally afterward. Source material: peripheral blood. The receptor comes from a woman aged 55-69 years with COVID-19, enrolled during active disease. The chain links TRBV5-1 to TRBJ2-7; 8 positions match TRBD1. DNA of the CDR3: TGCGCCAGCAGCACGACAGGGGAAACTGCCTACGAGCAGTACTTC. Amino acid sequence: CASSTTGETAYEQYF.